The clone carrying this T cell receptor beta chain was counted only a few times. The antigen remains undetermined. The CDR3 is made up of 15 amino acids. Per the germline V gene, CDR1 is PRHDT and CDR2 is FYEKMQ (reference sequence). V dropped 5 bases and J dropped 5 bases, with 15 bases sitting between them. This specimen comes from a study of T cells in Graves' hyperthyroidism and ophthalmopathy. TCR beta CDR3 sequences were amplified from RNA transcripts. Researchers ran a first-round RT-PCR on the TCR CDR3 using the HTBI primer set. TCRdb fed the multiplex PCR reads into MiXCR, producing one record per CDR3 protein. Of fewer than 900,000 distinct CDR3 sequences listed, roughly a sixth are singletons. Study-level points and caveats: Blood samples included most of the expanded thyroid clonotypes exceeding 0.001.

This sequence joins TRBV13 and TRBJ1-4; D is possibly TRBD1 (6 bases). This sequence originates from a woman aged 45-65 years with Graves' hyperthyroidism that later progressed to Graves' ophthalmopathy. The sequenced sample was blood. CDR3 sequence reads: CASSRYRTVNEKLFF. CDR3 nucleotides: TGTGCCAGCAGCCGCTATCGGACAGTCAATGAAAAACTGTTTTTT.